Listed here are 16 T cell receptor beta chains from one sample, sequenced in a study of shared clonotypes between healthy human individuals. In the naive CD8 group, cells lacked CD45RO and were positively selected for CCR7, so terminally differentiated effector memory CD45RA+ cells were left out. Libraries were prepared by immunoSEQ multiplex PCR; TCRdb keeps only in-frame clonotypes and omits some of them. The table lists roughly 2 million clones, approximately 95% of them singletons, with about 1.1% in the top ten. Material for sequencing was naive CD8+ T cells sorted from blood. Source of these receptors: a man in his late teens or twenties in good health.

This chain joins TRBV13 and TRBJ2-1, with TRBD1 matching over 9 bases. The trim removed 1 base at V and 7 bases at J, leaving 5 bases unmatched. The germline V gene encodes CDR1 PRHDT and CDR2 FYEKMQ (reference sequence). The CDR3 is 15 amino acids. The CDR3 loop is CASSLAGTGKNEQFF. The CDR3 region has the DNA TGTGCCAGCAGCTTAGCGGGGACAGGGAAGAATGAGCAGTTCTTC.

The gene calls are TRBV2 and TRBJ2-7; the D gene is possibly TRBD1 (6 bases). CDR1 and CDR2 from the germline V gene are SNHLY and FYNNEI. This CDR3 is built from 15 residues. Trimming left V 3 bases short and J 5 bases short, with 17 bases between. This CDR3 is CASSDRQGLSHEQYF. For the CDR3, the DNA is TGTGCCAGCAGTGATCGTCAGGGGCTATCCCACGAGCAGTACTTC.

The chain links TRBV11-2 to TRBJ1-1; 8 nucleotides match TRBD1. This CDR3 has 12 amino acids. Germline values: CDR1 SGHAT, CDR2 FQNNGV. The V segment lost 2 bases and the J segment 8 bases; nucleotides outside the gene matches: 1. CDR3 amino acids: CASSLRTGEAFF. The CDR3, as DNA: TGTGCCAGCAGCTTAAGGACAGGGGAAGCTTTCTTT.

V and J are TRBV7-2 and TRBJ2-1; D remains unclear. The V gene lost 2 bases and the J gene lost 9 bases, with 8 bases spanning the gap. Germline CDR1 is SGHTA and CDR2 is FQGNSA. The CDR3 runs 12 residues. This CDR3 is CASSLNSGEQFF. DNA for the CDR3: TGTGCCAGCAGCTTAAATTCGGGTGAGCAGTTCTTC.

The V call is TRBV7-2, the J call TRBJ1-5; D is unclear. With 4 bases removed from V and 4 bases from J, the gap between germline ends came to 11 bases. The CDR3 has 14 amino acids. CDR1 is SGHTA and CDR2 is FQGNSA in the germline V gene. This CDR3 reads CASSSDRWNQPQHF. Written as DNA, the CDR3 is TGTGCCAGCAGCTCAGACCGTTGGAATCAGCCCCAGCATTTT.

This clone was detected only once. The chain uses TRBV4-1 and TRBJ2-1, with D uncertain. Germline lookup yields CDR1 MGHRA and CDR2 YSYEKL. The CDR3 sequence is 12 residues long. V was shortened by 2 bases and J by 8 bases, with 7 bases between the two germline ends. The CDR3 is CASSQSGDEQFF. DNA for the CDR3: TGCGCCAGCAGCCAATCAGGCGATGAGCAGTTCTTC.

This chain joins TRBV29-1 and TRBJ2-3; 7 bases are a match to TRBD1. The CDR3 runs 12 residues. The V gene's germline CDR1 is SQVTM and CDR2 ANQGSEA. Trimming took 7 bases from V and 7 from J; bases not matched to a gene: 8. The CDR3 reads CSAVLTGHTQYF. CDR3 nucleotide sequence: TGCAGCGCCGTCTTGACAGGGCATACGCAGTATTTT.

J is TRBJ1-6 and V is TRBV6-1, with D unclear. The CDR3 contains 16 residues. V lost 2 bases and J lost 6, with 14 bases in between. Germline CDR1 and CDR2: MNHNS and SASEGT. The CDR3 DNA follows: TGTGCCAGCAGTGAACAAGCCGGCTGGGGTAATTCACCCCTCCACTTT. Protein: CASSEQAGWGNSPLHF.

The gene calls are TRBV9 and TRBJ1-5; 7 bases line up with TRBD1. Germline-derived CDR1 and CDR2 are SGDLS and YYNGEE. V lost 0 bases to trimming and J lost 5 bases; unmatched junction nucleotides: 5. The CDR3 spans 15 residues. CDR3 loop: CASSVEGAIDQPQHF. CDR3 DNA sequence: TGTGCCAGCAGCGTAGAGGGGGCCATCGATCAGCCCCAGCATTTT. The full variable domain, completed using reference TRBV9 and TRBJ1-5, is DSGVTQTPKHLITATGQRVTLRCSPRSGDLSVYWYQQSLDQGLQFLIQYYNGEERAKGNILERFSAQQFPDLHSELNLSSLELGDSALYFCASSVEGAIDQPQHFGDGTRLSIL.

The chain has TRBV7-3 and TRBJ2-7; 7 bases match TRBD1. This CDR3 is 15 amino acids long. V lost 2 bases and J lost 0; bases outside the gene matches: 4. From germline, CDR1 is SGHTA and CDR2 FQGTGA. As DNA, the CDR3 is TGTGCCAGCAGCTTAGTAGGGGGCTACTCCTACGAGCAGTACTTC. It encodes CASSLVGGYSYEQYF.

The rearrangement uses TRBV5-4 and TRBJ2-1, with D perhaps TRBD1 (5 bases). Germline CDR1 SGHNT, CDR2 YYREEE (reference sequence). V lost 7 bases to trimming and J lost 0 bases, with 8 bases between them. The CDR3 spans 13 residues. The CDR3 region has the DNA TGTGCCAGCGGGGCGGCCTCCTACAATGAGCAGTTCTTC. Its protein is CASGAASYNEQFF.

Here the CDR3 reads CASSLINDEQYF. As DNA, the CDR3 is TGCGCCAGCAGCTTAATAAATGACGAGCAGTACTTC. The rearrangement links TRBV5-1 to TRBJ2-7, with D unclear. This CDR3 region has 12 residues. Trimming shortened V by 2 bases and J by 5 bases, and 8 bases separated the two germline ends. Germline values: CDR1 SGHRS, CDR2 YFSETQ. The full variable domain, its missing parts supplied by reference TRBV5-1 and TRBJ2-7, is KAGVTQTPRYLIKTRGQQVTLSCSPISGHRSVSWYQQTPGQGLQFLFEYFSETQRNKGNFPGRFSGRQFSNSRSEMNVSTLELGDSALYLCASSLINDEQYFGPGTRLTVT.

The chain has TRBV4-3 and TRBJ2-3; D may be TRBD1 or TRBD2 (5 bases each). CDR3 length equals 15 residues. Per germline, CDR1 LGHNA and CDR2 YSLEER. V was cut by 4 bases and J by 3 bases, with 14 bases left in between. This CDR3 reads CASSPGTGGTDTQYF. Here the CDR3 DNA reads TGCGCCAGCAGCCCTGGGACCGGTGGAACAGATACGCAGTATTTT.

This clone was picked up one time. The chain recombines TRBV12-5 with TRBJ2-3; 9 positions match TRBD1. The V and J ends lost 5 bases and 5 bases, in that order; junction bases with no gene match: 5. CDR3 length: 14 residues. CDR1 is LGHNT and CDR2 is FRNRAP in the germline V gene. The CDR3 DNA follows: TGTGCTAGTGGTACGGGACAGGGAAAAGATACGCAGTATTTT. This gives the protein CASGTGQGKDTQYF.

The chain couples TRBV18 to TRBJ2-7; 7 bases match TRBD2. The CDR3 length is 14 residues. The germline V gene has CDR1 KGHSH and CDR2 LQKENI. V was pared by 1 base and J by 4 bases, with 4 bases of the junction left unmatched. The CDR3 bases are TGTGCCAGCTCACCACAACCTAGCGGATACGAGCAGTACTTC. Protein: CASSPQPSGYEQYF.

The genes are TRBV5-5 and TRBJ1-1; D gene ambiguous. Trimming removed 0 bases at V and 7 bases at J, with 10 bases between. The CDR3 runs to 13 residues. CDR1 and CDR2 from the germline V gene are SGHKS and YYEKEE (reference sequence). In nucleotides, the CDR3 is TGTGCCAGCAGCTTGGGACCGCGAGTTGAAGCTTTCTTT. Its translation: CASSLGPRVEAFF.